The present entry profiles one T cell receptor beta chain with its context. Its antigen is not identified. The study ran its PCR with 60 Vbeta and 13 Jbeta primers. The repertoire was sequenced with immunoSEQ multiplex PCR; TCRdb's copy has only in-frame clones and lacks some. This sample has 150,000 to 200,000 clones; 70% to 90% occur once, and the top ten carry around a tenth. Germline V gene data show CDR1 as SGDLS and CDR2 as YYNGEE. The ends lost 3 bases at V and 2 bases at J; junction bases unmatched: 5. CDR3 length: 14 residues. These data are taken from a study of cytomegalovirus exposure and HLA in healthy donors. General study findings and limits: It emerged from a later analysis that several of the most significant clusters appeared to be linked to common viral pathogens. The authors confirmed in vitro that a few CMV-associated chains were specific for CMV antigens. Per a later analysis, 18,000 or so TCR beta sequences showed association with HLA alleles at 0.05 false discovery rate.

Sequencing input: PBMCs. This receptor was identified in a man in his late teens or twenties in good health and CMV-seropositive. The chain joins TRBV9 to TRBJ2-7; 7 positions match TRBD1. The CDR3 DNA follows: TGTGCCAGCAGCGCCTCCGGGACAGCCTACGAGCAGTACTTC. This translates into CASSASGTAYEQYF.